These 19 T cell receptor beta chains came from one sample sequenced in a study of T-cell reconstitution after alpha-beta-depleted transplantation in children. Unique molecular identifiers featured in how the TCRbeta library was prepared. TCRdb independently ran MiXCR on the PCR reads; one entry per CDR3 protein. The sample records 350,000 to 400,000 distinct CDR3 sequences, roughly 15% being singletons. Sequenced material: PBMCs, taken from the stem cell graft. The receptors were sampled from a human donor who donated a stem cell graft to a child with Fanconi anemia.

DNA for the CDR3: TGTGCCAGCAGCCGACCCACAGGGGGCACTGAAGCTTTCTTT. Its protein is CASSRPTGGTEAFF. This chain joins TRBV7-2 and TRBJ1-1, with 8 bases lining up with TRBD1. The J segment lost 4 bases and the V segment lost 5 bases, leaving 6 bases of the junction unmatched. Per germline, CDR1 SGHTA and CDR2 FQGNSA. The CDR3 sequence is 14 residues long. The whole variable domain, filled in from reference TRBV7-2 and TRBJ1-1, reads GAGVSQSPSNKVTEKGKDVELRCDPISGHTALYWYRQSLGQGLEFLIYFQGNSAPDKSGLPSDRFSAERTGGSVSTLTIQRTQQEDSAVYLCASSRPTGGTEAFFGQGTRLTVV.

This clonotype was detected a few times. The chain combines TRBV7-2 with TRBJ2-3, with D possibly TRBD2 on 6 matching bases. The CDR3 consists of 16 residues. V lost 4 bases and J lost 2, with 16 bases in between. CDR1 and CDR2 from the germline V gene are SGHTA and FQGNSA. CDR3 region: CASSSLGGVTTDTQYF. The CDR3 bases are TGTGCCAGCAGCTCCCTCGGCGGGGTTACCACAGATACGCAGTATTTT.

This clonotype turned up a few times. The rearrangement joins TRBV30 to TRBJ2-6; D is possibly TRBD1 (5 bases). Trimming took off 3 bases at V and 0 bases at J, with 15 bases between the two ends. Germline CDR1 reads GTSNPN; CDR2 reads SVGIG (reference sequence). There are 17 residues in the CDR3. The CDR3 nucleotides are TGTGCCTGGAGGCGCGGCAGGGTCCTCTCTGGGGCCAACGTCCTGACTTTC. Translated: CAWRRGRVLSGANVLTF. Full variable domain (outside the CDR3, taken from reference TRBV30 and TRBJ2-6): SQTIHQWPATLVQPVGSPLSLECTVEGTSNPNLYWYRQAAGRGLQLLFYSVGIGQISSEVPQNLSASRPQDRQFILSSKKLLLSDSGFYLCAWRRGRVLSGANVLTFGAGSRLTVL.

Ten or more counts support this clonotype. The V call is TRBV5-1, the J call TRBJ1-1; D ambiguous. The germline V gene encodes CDR1 SGHRS and CDR2 YFSETQ. Trimming removed 4 bases from V and 0 bases from J, with 16 bases in between. This CDR3 contains 16 residues. Here the CDR3 DNA reads TGCGCCAGCAGCCTACCTGAGGGCGGTATGAACACTGAAGCTTTCTTT. It codes for CASSLPEGGMNTEAFF.

The chain employs TRBV5-6 and TRBJ2-7, with TRBD2 matching over 12 bases. This CDR3 has 16 residues. J gave up 2 bases and V 0 bases, and 3 bases lay outside the gene matches. Germline V gene sequence: CDR1 SGHDT, CDR2 YYEEEE. The CDR3, as DNA: TGTGCCAGCAGCTTGGGACTAGCGGGGGCCCCCTACGAGCAGTACGTC. This gives the protein CASSLGLAGAPYEQYV.

A few counts support this clonotype. The chain couples TRBV2 to TRBJ1-2; 9 positions match TRBD1. Germline lookup yields CDR1 SNHLY and CDR2 FYNNEI. V lost 6 bases and J lost 1; bases outside the gene matches: 0. There are 13 residues in the CDR3. CDR3 residues: CASRTGGNYGYTF. Written as DNA, the CDR3 is TGTGCCAGCAGGACAGGGGGTAACTATGGCTACACCTTC.

This clonotype showed up many times. The V gene is TRBV20-1, the J gene TRBJ2-3, with TRBD1 matching over 10 bases. The ends lost 0 bases at V and 6 bases at J; junction bases unmatched: 9. There are 16 residues in the CDR3. Germline-derived CDR1 and CDR2 are DFQATT and SNEGSKA (reference sequence). The CDR3 reads CSARDHPGQGRDTQYF. The CDR3 nucleotides are TGCAGTGCTAGAGACCACCCGGGACAGGGGAGGGATACGCAGTATTTT.

V gene TRBV5-5 combines with J gene TRBJ2-5; D call uncertain. CDR3 length equals 14 residues. The germline gives CDR1 SGHKS, CDR2 YYEKEE (reference sequence). Trimming stripped 3 bases from V and 5 bases from J, with 14 bases between. This chain's CDR3 is CASSWRPRWETQYF. CDR3 in DNA: TGTGCCAGCAGCTGGCGACCCCGGTGGGAGACCCAGTACTTC.

In its sample, this clonotype was seen a few times. The chain employs TRBV28 and TRBJ1-5; 7 positions match TRBD1. The CDR3 runs 17 residues. Germline values: CDR1 MDHEN, CDR2 SYDVKM. The V segment lost 4 bases and the J segment 2 bases; nucleotides outside the gene matches: 11. CDR3 in DNA: TGTGCCAGCAGTTCCGCCGGACAGGTCTCTGGCAATCAGCCCCAGCATTTT. It encodes CASSSAGQVSGNQPQHF.

The table lists this clonotype with many counts. The gene calls are TRBV4-2 and TRBJ2-3, with unresolved D. The germline CDR1 and CDR2 sequences are LGHNA and YNFKEQ. The CDR3 runs 17 residues. V was trimmed by 0 bases and J by 0 bases, leaving 13 bases between them. The CDR3 DNA reads as TGTGCCAGCAGCCAAGATAACCGGAGCGTTAGCACAGATACGCAGTATTTT. This sequence encodes CASSQDNRSVSTDTQYF.

In its sample, this clonotype was seen a few times. The chain is built from TRBV5-5 and TRBJ1-5; D is unclear. The ends were cut back, 4 bases at V and 7 bases at J, with 12 bases in the middle. This CDR3 region has 13 residues. Germline-derived CDR1 and CDR2 are SGHKS and YYEKEE (reference sequence). CDR3 DNA: TGTGCCAGCAGCCAGGCAGAGCTCCAGCCCCAGCATTTT. This codes for CASSQAELQPQHF.

This chain uses TRBV9 with TRBJ2-1; 15 nucleotides align to TRBD2. V lost 4 bases to trimming and J lost 0 bases; unmatched junction nucleotides: 8. Germline V gives CDR1 SGDLS, CDR2 YYNGEE. CDR3 length equals 19 residues. As DNA, the CDR3 is TGTGCCAGCAGCCCCCGCGGACTAGCGGGGGGGTCCTCCTACAATGAGCAGTTCTTC. It codes for CASSPRGLAGGSSYNEQFF.

The chain carries TRBV4-3 and TRBJ2-5; 10 bases align to TRBD2. The CDR3 contains 17 residues. Germline CDR1 is LGHNA and CDR2 is YSLEER. With 0 bases clipped from V and 3 bases from J, the junction kept 7 bases outside the gene matches. The CDR3 region is CASSQDPSGGVKETQYF. CDR3 DNA: TGCGCCAGCAGCCAAGATCCCAGCGGGGGGGTCAAAGAGACCCAGTACTTC.

This clonotype was seen repeatedly, ten times or more. J is TRBJ2-3 and V is TRBV6-5; D uncertain. CDR3 length: 16 residues. Germline CDR1 MNHEY, CDR2 SVGAGI. The V and J ends lost 2 bases and 0 bases respectively, with 12 bases between them. CDR3 DNA: TGTGCCAGCAGTTACGGCGCCGGATCTAGCACAGATACGCAGTATTTT. Translated: CASSYGAGSSTDTQYF.

This clonotype has just a few counts. V and J are TRBV3-1 and TRBJ2-1; 8 bases line up with TRBD2. Germline V CDR1 and CDR2: LGHDT, YNNKEL (reference sequence). Trimming at V came to 1 base and at J to 12 bases, leaving 17 bases not matched to a gene. The CDR3 consists of 17 residues. CDR3 sequence reads: CASSQGTSRSPLGTQFF. In DNA form, the CDR3 reads TGTGCCAGCAGCCAAGGGACTAGCCGATCCCCCCTCGGCACGCAGTTCTTC.

This chain links TRBV5-1 with TRBJ2-5; 9 nucleotides agree with TRBD1. Germline CDR1 and CDR2: SGHRS and YFSETQ. Trimming removed 3 bases from V and 2 bases from J; junction bases left unmatched: 8. The CDR3 consists of 16 residues. The CDR3 nucleotides read TGCGCCAGCAGCTCTGGTTTTGGGACAGGGCAAGAGACCCAGTACTTC. As protein: CASSSGFGTGQETQYF.

This clonotype was recorded a few times. The chain joins TRBV29-1 to TRBJ2-5; D may be TRBD2 (7 bases). The CDR3 length is 12 residues. Germline V lookup: CDR1 SQVTM, CDR2 ANQGSEA. In nucleotides, the CDR3 is TGCACCACGGGGGGCTACCAAGAGACCCAGTACTTC. Its translation is CTTGGYQETQYF.

Ten or more counts support this clonotype. V is TRBV4-2 and J is TRBJ1-3; D ambiguous. From germline, CDR1 is LGHNA and CDR2 YNFKEQ. The CDR3 spans 16 residues. V lost 0 bases and J lost 0, with 9 bases in between. CDR3 sequence: CASSQDRALSGNTIYF. CDR3 in DNA: TGTGCCAGCAGCCAAGACCGGGCGCTCTCTGGAAACACCATATATTTT.

This clonotype has a count of ten or more. This rearrangement joins TRBV6-2 or TRBV6-3 to TRBJ1-2; D remains unclear. V was cut by 5 bases and J by 4 bases, with 5 bases left in between. Looked up from germline, CDR1 is MNHEY and CDR2 is SVGEGT. The CDR3 length is 11 residues. The CDR3, as DNA: TGTGCCAGCAGTCCGGCCTATGGCTACACCTTC. Its protein product is CASSPAYGYTF.